These 16 T cell receptor beta chains came from one sample sequenced in a study of cytomegalovirus exposure and HLA in healthy donors (TCRdb year 2017). The library relied on the immunoSEQ multiplex PCR assay. A mixture of 60 forward primers for TCR Vbeta segments and 13 reverse primers for TCR Jbeta segments was used in the multiplex PCR. The immuneACCESS repertoire file appears here via TCRdb, limited to in-frame rearrangements. These files lack a portion of the clones; in checked studies, under half of the deficit traces to unresolved V genes, and the cause of the others is not known. This sample gives under 200,000 clones in total; roughly 80% of them show up just once. The ten top clones hold 3.5% to 4% of the sample. The material sequenced was PBMCs. The receptors stem from a man aged 50-59 years in good health and CMV-seronegative.

This chain connects TRBV7-2 to TRBJ2-5; D possibly corresponds to TRBD2 (6 bases). Germline V gene data show CDR1 as SGHTA and CDR2 as FQGNSA. Trimming took off 4 bases at V and 5 bases at J, with 8 bases between the two ends. This CDR3 is built from 12 residues. The CDR3 sequence is CASSSGGETQYF. The DNA of the CDR3 is TGTGCCAGCAGCTCTGGGGGGGAGACCCAGTACTTC.

A few counts support this clone. This rearrangement joins TRBV2 to TRBJ1-2; perhaps TRBD1 as D (5 bases). Deletions cut 6 bases from V and 7 bases from J, with 18 bases between. CDR3 length: 14 residues. Germline values: CDR1 SNHLY, CDR2 FYNNEI. Here the CDR3 DNA reads TGTGCCAGCAGCCCCGAAGGGGCGGTTCGTGGCTACACCTTC. It is translated as CASSPEGAVRGYTF.

The chain couples TRBV5-1 to TRBJ2-3; D possibly corresponds to TRBD1 (6 bases). The CDR3 runs to 15 residues. Germline V gene sequence: CDR1 SGHRS, CDR2 YFSETQ. Trimming pared 4 bases from V and 1 base from J, leaving 13 bases between. CDR3 DNA sequence: TGCGCCAGCAGCACCGGGACATTCCGCACAGATACGCAGTATTTT. As protein: CASSTGTFRTDTQYF.

This clone was found once. The chain uses TRBV7-3 and TRBJ1-2; 10 bases align to TRBD1. After removal of 3 bases from V and 7 bases from J, the junction contained 2 bases not matched to a gene. Germline CDR1 reads SGHTA; CDR2 reads FQGTGA. The CDR3 runs to 13 residues. The CDR3 sequence: CASSLTGGFGYTF. In DNA form, the CDR3 reads TGTGCCAGCAGCTTGACAGGGGGCTTTGGCTACACCTTC.

V usage is TRBV18 and J usage is TRBJ2-7; 7 bases map to TRBD1. This CDR3 is built from 13 residues. V lost 6 bases, J lost 2 bases, and 4 bases stayed unmatched. Germline V lookup: CDR1 KGHSH, CDR2 LQKENI. CDR3 nucleotide sequence: TGTGCCAGCTCCCTGGGACAGCCCTACGAGCAGTACTTC. Translating gives CASSLGQPYEQYF.

The V gene is TRBV11-2, the J gene TRBJ2-7; 7 nucleotides agree with TRBD1. The CDR3 has 17 residues. Per the germline V gene, CDR1 is SGHAT and CDR2 is FQNNGV. V dropped 5 bases and J dropped 4; count of bases not matched to a gene: 17. CDR3 sequence reads: CASSLPFPRDRWYEQYF. DNA for the CDR3: TGTGCCAGCAGCCTCCCTTTCCCAAGGGACAGATGGTACGAGCAGTACTTC.

The chain carries TRBV7-9 and TRBJ1-1; maybe TRBD1 (6 bases). The CDR3 extends over 14 amino acids. V lost 5 bases, J lost 5 bases, and 15 bases lay in between. Germline V gene data show CDR1 as SEHNR and CDR2 as FQNEAQ (reference sequence). CDR3 in DNA: TGTGCCAGCAGCCCAATGAAAGGGGGAACTGAAGCTTTCTTT. This sequence encodes CASSPMKGGTEAFF.

Details on this clone: A read error may produce the germline difference seen at one junction end. The chain joins TRBV7-9 to TRBJ2-1; possibly TRBD1 for D (6 bases). The CDR3 is made up of 12 amino acids. Germline lookup yields CDR1 SEHNR and CDR2 FQNEAQ (reference sequence). The CDR3 sequence is CSSSPRGHEQFF. DNA of the CDR3: TGTTCCAGCAGCCCCAGGGGCCATGAGCAGTTCTTC.

The CDR3 region has the DNA TGTGCCAGCAGTTACTCTTCGTATGGGGCAGGCGAGCAGTACTTC. Its translation: CASSYSSYGAGEQYF. The J gene is TRBJ2-7, the V gene TRBV6-5, with a weak D call TRBD1 (5 bases). The germline CDR1 and CDR2 sequences are MNHEY and SVGAGI. Trimming pared 0 bases from V and 6 bases from J, leaving 15 bases between. CDR3 size: 15 residues.

The chain recombines TRBV4-1 with TRBJ2-1; TRBD2 aligns across 11 bases. The V segment lost 2 bases and the J segment 4 bases; nucleotides outside the gene matches: 10. The CDR3 has 18 residues. Germline assignment: CDR1 MGHRA and CDR2 YSYEKL. In DNA, the CDR3 is TGCGCCAGCAGCCAAAAAAGTCACACTAGCGGGGGATACAATGAGCAGTTCTTC. Translated, it gives CASSQKSHTSGGYNEQFF.

CDR3 nucleotide sequence: TGTGCCAGCTCTACAGGGTACGGCTATGGCTACACCTTC. It is translated as CASSTGYGYGYTF. The rearrangement uses TRBV25-1 and TRBJ1-2; maybe TRBD1 (6 bases). Per germline, CDR1 MGHDK and CDR2 SYGVNS. The CDR3 runs to 13 residues. V shed 8 bases and J shed 4 bases, with 14 bases lying between them.

This clone has only a few counts. The chain recombines TRBV4-3 with TRBJ1-4; D gene unclear. CDR3 length equals 12 residues. Germline lookup yields CDR1 LGHNA and CDR2 YSLEER. Between the trimmed V and J ends, which lost 1 base and 5 bases, there was a span of 2 bases. CDR3 loop: CASSQVNEKLFF. CDR3 coding DNA: TGCGCCAGCAGCCAAGTAAATGAAAAACTGTTTTTT.

The V call is TRBV30, the J call TRBJ2-5; 7 positions agree with TRBD1. The J call may not be correct, given that the DNA end is closer to TRBJ2-7. Germline V gene sequence: CDR1 GTSNPN, CDR2 SVGIG (reference sequence). The CDR3 loop spans 12 amino acids. CDR3 in amino acids: CAWSTGAYEQYF. Written as DNA, the CDR3 is TGTGCCTGGAGTACAGGGGCCTACGAGCAGTACTTC.

The chain joins TRBV10-3 to TRBJ2-1, with D unclear. The CDR3 runs 13 residues. The V gene's germline CDR1 is ENHRY and CDR2 SYGVKD. Between the trimmed V and J ends, which lost 2 bases and 3 bases, there was a span of 5 bases. CDR3 in amino acids: CAISEVVYNEQFF. The CDR3 nucleotides are TGTGCCATCAGTGAGGTAGTCTACAATGAGCAGTTCTTC.

This clone has only a few counts. The genes are TRBV6-1 and TRBJ2-5; TRBD2 agrees at 12 bases. Germline-derived CDR1 and CDR2 are MNHNS and SASEGT. V dropped 1 base and J dropped 6; count of bases not matched to a gene: 3. The CDR3 is made up of 15 amino acids. The CDR3 DNA reads as TGTGCCAGCAGTGAAGGGACTAGCGGGGTTAAGACCCAGTACTTC. Translation gives CASSEGTSGVKTQYF.

The V and J genes are TRBV19 and TRBJ2-7; 10 nucleotides line up with TRBD1. Germline CDR1 is LNHDA and CDR2 is SQIVND (reference sequence). The CDR3 totals 15 residues. With 4 bases clipped from V and 0 bases from J, the junction kept 3 bases outside the gene matches. As DNA, the CDR3 is TGTGCCAGTAGTACGACAGGGGGCTACTCCTACGAGCAGTACTTC. Translated, it gives CASSTTGGYSYEQYF. Full variable domain (missing parts from reference TRBV19 and TRBJ2-7): DGGITQSPKYLFRKEGQNVTLSCEQNLNHDAMYWYRQDPGQGLRLIYYSQIVNDFQKGDIAEGYSVSREKKESFPLTVTSAQKNPTAFYLCASSTTGGYSYEQYFGPGTRLTVT.